This TCR beta chain was captured by sequencing in a study of cytomegalovirus exposure and HLA in healthy donors (dated by TCRdb to the late 2010s). As for the study more broadly: An earlier analysis of some 600 of the donors reported about 280 Gb of sequence data and 117 million unique TCR beta sequences obtained from some 170 million T cells. All discovery cohort repertoires had been generated using a single sequencing platform. The T cell repertoires of 670 or so subjects were profiled by immunosequencing and related to cytomegalovirus serostatus. Roughly 300 gigabases of sequencing data and 75 million to 85 million unique TCR sequences made up an early release that covered approximately 650 HLA-typed donors. The study aimed to test whether cataloging public T cell receptors could reveal signatures of past pathogen exposure. In addition to the first cohort of several hundred subjects, a separate validation cohort of approximately 130 different subjects was used. Genome-wide SNP genotypes for about three fifths of the 666 donors were used in a later genetic analysis, which treated that subset as a discovery cohort. Among around 400 genotyped donors of the cohort, an average of around 220,000 unique TCR beta nucleotide sequences was sequenced per donor, of which about 20% were non-productive. To study patterns of TCR occurrence, a later analysis re-analyzed previously published TCR beta repertoires from around 660 donors and added high-resolution HLA genotyping. To decide whether each TCR beta V gene segment behaved as functional or pseudogenic, an earlier analysis of some 540 of the donors relied on high-throughput TCR beta sequencing. HLA typing included class I and class II loci at four-digit resolution. High-throughput TCR immunosequencing, statistical association of individual TCRs with disease status, and machine learning were combined to predict cytomegalovirus infection status. Typing coverage varied by locus: roughly 620-640 donors for A, B, C, DRB1 and DQB1; roughly 560 for DQA1; around 570 for DPA1; 450 to 480 for DPB1. Rather than drawing on any new phenotypic data, the later analysis identified candidate immune exposures from TCR beta sequences and the way those sequences occurred across donors. Of the roughly 400 genotyped donors, roughly 80% were placed in the genetic ancestry cluster associated with self-reported Caucasian donors. Donor age, sex, ethnicity and CMV serostatus were collected together with the repertoire data. Five DR-DQ haplotypes were handled as single units for association and clustering because linkage in the cohort was strong. General study outcomes and caveats: A total of 150 or so TCR beta chains were listed by the study as associated with cytomegalovirus. Because counts were too low, about 15 rarely observed V segments, including chromosome 9 orphons, were left out of the earlier analysis of several hundred of the donors. A few of the identified cytomegalovirus-associated TCR beta chains were confirmed in vitro to be specific for cytomegalovirus antigens. Across donors, most TCR sequences were observed very rarely, whereas some public TCRs were present in many individuals. The classifier was reported to diagnose cytomegalovirus status with high specificity and sensitivity in both the original and validation cohorts. Linkage disequilibrium might explain the correlated functional status among segregating V segments, but an unknown experimental factor could not be excluded. In a later analysis, 16,951 TCR beta sequences were associated with specific HLA alleles at a false discovery rate of 0.05. HLA typing was unavailable for some donors at each locus, so association tests used only the typed subset. According to a later analysis, most CMV-associated TCR beta chains appeared to be HLA-restricted, and the HLA associations seemed to be driven largely by CMV exposure. Broadly in line with IMGT annotations, most TCR beta V segments showed up in productive rearrangements about 87% or about 30% of the time in an earlier analysis of 450 to 600 of the donors. In a later analysis, the rate of TCR association differed among HLA loci, with DRB1 alleles having the most associated TCRs and HLA-C alleles having the fewest. In a later analysis, several top co-occurrence clusters were reported to appear linked to parvovirus B19, influenza, CMV and Epstein-Barr virus. Roughly uniform sequencing depth across donors was assumed in presence/absence analyses, although this assumption may not hold. In a later analysis, HLA-associated TCR beta chains showed more clonal expansion and lower generation probabilities than non-associated chains that were equally common. Strong co-occurrence of HLA alleles, especially DR and DQ, made assigning TCR associations to individual alleles difficult. The only immune exposure information available for the cohort was CMV serostatus. In this cohort, only TCR beta chains were sequenced, and detectable features were limited by the absence of alpha or paired-chain data. An association between a missense DCLRE1C variant and V-gene and J-gene trimming of TCR beta chains was found in a later genetic analysis and replicated in an independent cohort. A group of highly shared sequence variants was considered likely to be a technical artifact of the sequencing pipeline. A further reported finding was that TCR beta sequences accurately predicted the HLA-A and HLA-B alleles for most subjects in the first cohort. In a later genetic analysis, fewer N-insertions in productive TCRs were reported among donors in an Asian-associated ancestry cluster than the approximately 710-donor mean. Some IMGT-functional V segments, including TRBV6-2 and TRBV6-3, could not be distinguished by the 87-base-pair reads and were therefore excluded. The authors suggested that the approach could potentially be generalized to other disease states and immunological phenotypes.

CDR1 SGHRS and CDR2 YFSETQ were looked up in the germline V gene. V lost 6 bases and J lost 4 bases, and the count of bases not matched to a germline gene is 8. The CDR3 starts with the cysteine, ends with the phenylalanine, and has 14 residues. Solely the CDR3 DNA is kept, with 42 bases framed from the first base. Concerning this clone itself: Its antigen is currently not known. Within one base of it there is no much larger clone, and no base qualities were kept.

Libraries came from the immunoSEQ multiplex PCR assay. For the multiplex PCR, a mixture combining 60 forward primers for TCR Vbeta segments and 13 reverse primers for TCR Jbeta segments was used. A multiplex PCR assay on genomic DNA amplified the CDR3 region of rearranged TCR beta genes. Amplified TCR beta libraries were sequenced as 87-base-pair reads on the Illumina HiSeq System. Per the source publication's procedure: A later analysis counted approximately 74 million unique TCR beta chains across the 700 or so repertoires, and around 12 million of these chains were shared by at least two donors. To remove PCR and sequencing errors, raw reads were error-corrected and collapsed into unique sequences using a nearest-neighbor algorithm that merged closely related sequences. CDR3 sequences were aligned to IMGT reference sequences to assign V, D and J gene segments. Each retained sequence needed at least a six-nucleotide match to both a V gene segment and a J gene segment. A rearrangement counted as productive if the CDR3 had no stop codons and remained in frame with V and J, and every other rearrangement counted as non-productive. CDR3 was defined by IMGT convention, running from the second conserved V-encoded cysteine to the conserved J-encoded phenylalanine. In an earlier analysis of 500 to 650 of the donors, sequences lacking an unambiguous match to a single V gene segment were excluded. An earlier analysis of almost 600 of the donors classified V segments as functional when productive rearrangements were above 56.7% and as segregating when the standard deviation between donors was above 5%. To diagnose cytomegalovirus status from the catalog of TCR beta chain sequences, a statistical classification framework was built. In a later analysis, TCR nucleotide sequences were compared against IMGT/GENE-DB human TR gene sequences so that V and J genes could be assigned. Using the TCRdist pipeline, a later analysis assigned CDR3 sequences along with most-parsimonious VDJ recombination scenarios. In a later analysis, each TCR beta chain was defined by its CDR3 amino acid sequence together with its V-gene family, and reads without a unique V-gene family were excluded. In a later analysis, 550 to 650 highly shared, low-generation-probability nucleotide sequences were removed to address suspected cross-contamination and a sequencing artifact. A later analysis calculated a clonal expansion index for each public chain from normalized within-repertoire ranks of inferred template counts. Generation probabilities in a later analysis came from a VDJ recombination model fitted to out-of-frame rearrangements, and those results were checked against IGoR. In a later analysis, TCR-TCR, TCR-HLA and TCR-CMV co-occurrence was scored with hypergeometric tests, and a repertoire-size bias correction was applied to TCR pairs. False discovery rates were estimated in a later analysis by permuting HLA or CMV assignments 20 times. In a later analysis, co-occurring TCRs were grouped using DBSCAN, and TCRdist sequence similarity was added for clustering within HLA-allele-positive subsets. For co-occurrence clustering, repertoires with fewer than 30,000 or more than 120,000 public chains were excluded, along with several repertoires with anomalous nucleotide sharing. Not all clones reach the TCRdb copy of this immuneACCESS table, which keeps in-frame sequences only. Checked studies attribute under half of the gap to unresolved V genes and leave the rest unexplained. V and J calls and clone size are those listed in that table; D and trimming were worked out from the DNA. In this sample the table shows some 200,000 clones, 75% to 80% of which occur a single time. Around 1.7% of the sample is taken by the ten largest.

The cohort was made up of about 670 healthy bone marrow donors. At the time of sampling, all cohort members were nominally healthy, though unrecorded immune exposures were likely present. The donor was CMV seronegative and was included in the group of 352 seronegative cohort members. Every donor gave a peripheral blood sample, and the peripheral blood mononuclear cells from that sample were used for TCR beta sequencing. The Qiagen DNeasy Blood Extraction Kit was used to extract genomic DNA from the blood cell samples. This clonotype was sampled from a young man in good health and CMV-seronegative. The sample comprised PBMCs. This chain is built from TRBV5-1 and TRBJ1-1; 8 central nucleotides agree with TRBD1. The sequence in DNA is TGCGCCAGCAAAGGGGGGACAGGCACCACTGAAGCTTTCTTT. It encodes CASKGGTGTTEAFF.